The 8 T cell receptor beta chains listed next were all sequenced from one sample in a study of beta chain features in type 1 diabetes. Study results and limitations: For Type 1 diabetes patients, all four CD4+ subsets carried TCRB CDR3s that were moderately but significantly shorter.

The study reverse transcribed the entire isolated RNA, so it sequenced expressed TCRB transcripts. Libraries were prepared by immunoSEQ multiplex PCR; TCRdb keeps only in-frame clonotypes and omits some of them. The data hold 150,000 to 200,000 clones, with more than 60% observed a single time. No antigens are known for them. Sequencing was done on a sample of naive CD4+ T cells from blood. The receptors were sampled from a young man with type 1 diabetes.

In this sample, this clone turned up once. The genes are TRBV7-2 and TRBJ2-1; D gene ambiguous. This CDR3 has 17 amino acids. Germline assignment: CDR1 SGHTA and CDR2 FQGNSA. Trimming shortened V by 5 bases and J by 0 bases, and 17 bases separated the two germline ends. DNA of the CDR3: TGTGCCAGCAGCCTCCGGGCAGGAACTCACTCCTACAATGAGCAGTTCTTC. Translation gives CASSLRAGTHSYNEQFF. Full variable domain (outside the CDR3, taken from reference TRBV7-2 and TRBJ2-1): GAGVSQSPSNKVTEKGKDVELRCDPISGHTALYWYRQSLGQGLEFLIYFQGNSAPDKSGLPSDRFSAERTGGSVSTLTIQRTQQEDSAVYLCASSLRAGTHSYNEQFFGPGTRLTVL.

This clone was seen only once. V usage is TRBV4-3 and J usage is TRBJ1-3; D is uncertain. Trimming left V 0 bases short and J 4 bases short, with 13 bases between. The CDR3 loop spans 16 amino acids. Germline V gives CDR1 LGHNA, CDR2 YSLEER. The CDR3 sequence: CASSQDTAFGGNTIYF. The CDR3 DNA reads as TGCGCCAGCAGCCAAGACACGGCCTTTGGGGGAAACACCATATATTTT.

This chain joins TRBV14 and TRBJ1-2; unclear D gene. Trimming left V 4 bases short and J 5 bases short, with 8 bases between. Germline loops: CDR1 SGHDN, CDR2 FVKESK. This CDR3 has 12 residues. In DNA, the CDR3 is TGTGCCAGCAGCCCCGGGCGGTATGGCTACACCTTC. Translated, it gives CASSPGRYGYTF.

This clone was detected only once. The genes are TRBV5-6 and TRBJ2-3; D unclear. The CDR3 has 14 amino acids. The V gene lost 0 bases and the J gene lost 5 bases, with 10 bases spanning the gap. Germline CDR1 is SGHDT and CDR2 is YYEEEE. The CDR3 sequence: CASSLEFGRDTQYF. The CDR3 DNA sequence: TGTGCCAGCAGCTTGGAGTTTGGAAGAGATACGCAGTATTTT. Full variable domain (rest looked up from reference TRBV5-6 and TRBJ2-3): DAGVTQSPTHLIKTRGQQVTLRCSPKSGHDTVSWYQQALGQGPQFIFQYYEEEERQRGNFPDRFSGHQFPNYSSELNVNALLLGDSALYLCASSLEFGRDTQYFGPGTRLTVL.

The rearrangement joins TRBV7-9 to TRBJ2-4; no clear D gene. The length of the CDR3 is 15 residues. Trimming shortened V by 1 base and J by 3 bases, and 10 bases separated the two germline ends. From germline, CDR1 is SEHNR and CDR2 FQNEAQ (reference sequence). CDR3 bases: TGTGCCAGCAGCTTAGGTTCCGGAATCAAAAACATTCAGTACTTC. The encoded protein is CASSLGSGIKNIQYF.

This clone has only a few counts. The CDR3 spells CSVEQTVGDTEAFF. CDR3 DNA sequence: TGCAGCGTTGAGCAGACAGTAGGGGACACTGAAGCTTTCTTT. The V call is TRBV29-1, the J call TRBJ1-1, with D possibly being TRBD1 (5 bases). V shed 3 bases and J shed 3 bases, with 14 bases lying between them. CDR1 and CDR2 (germline): SQVTM, ANQGSEA. The CDR3 runs 14 residues.

This clone was found a few times. The chain recombines TRBV9 with TRBJ2-3; 8 bases fit TRBD2. The CDR3 consists of 16 residues. Trimming took 4 bases from V and 2 from J; bases not matched to a gene: 9. CDR1 and CDR2 from the germline V gene are SGDLS and YYNGEE. The CDR3 protein is CASSRQAGEVTDTQYF. CDR3 coding DNA: TGTGCCAGCAGCCGGCAAGCGGGGGAGGTCACAGATACGCAGTATTTT.

This clone was detected a few times. J is TRBJ2-1 and V is TRBV10-2; D gene unclear. This CDR3 contains 13 residues. Per the germline V gene, CDR1 is WSHSY and CDR2 is SAAADI. Deletions cut 6 bases from V and 5 bases from J, with 11 bases between. The CDR3 loop is CASSPGPHNEQFF. CDR3 DNA sequence: TGCGCCAGCAGCCCCGGACCGCACAATGAGCAGTTCTTC.